Presented here are 21 T cell receptor beta chains from one specimen sequenced in a study of cytomegalovirus exposure and HLA in healthy donors. It was with 60 Vbeta and 13 Jbeta primers that the PCR ran. Method: immunoSEQ multiplex PCR; TCRdb's copy keeps in-frame clones and lacks some. The top ten hold approximately 2.1% of the sample, which has about 97,000 clones, approximately 74% seen once. Sequenced input: PBMCs. The source of these receptors is a woman aged 40 to 50 in good health and CMV-seronegative.

This clone was counted a single time. This sequence joins TRBV4-3 and TRBJ2-7; a weak D match, TRBD1 (5 bases). This CDR3 is 15 amino acids long. Trimming removed 0 bases from V and 0 bases from J, with 9 bases in between. The V gene's germline CDR1 is LGHNA and CDR2 YSLEER. For the CDR3, the DNA is TGCGCCAGCAGCCAAGAAGGACAAAGCTCCTACGAGCAGTACTTC. Amino acids: CASSQEGQSSYEQYF.

The chain couples TRBV28 to TRBJ2-1; D is unresolved. The CDR3 is 15 amino acids. Germline V CDR1 and CDR2: MDHEN, SYDVKM. V was pared by 6 bases and J by 0 bases, with 12 bases between. The chain's CDR3 is CASSPFIASYNEQFF. CDR3 DNA: TGTGCCAGCAGCCCCTTCATAGCCTCCTACAATGAGCAGTTCTTC. The entire variable domain, with the rest obtained from reference TRBV28 and TRBJ2-1, is as follows: DVKVTQSSRYLVKRTGEKVFLECVQDMDHENMFWYRQDPGLGLRLIYFSYDVKMKEKGDIPEGYSVSREKKERFSLILESASTNQTSMYLCASSPFIASYNEQFFGPGTRLTVL.

The chain recombines TRBV7-9 with TRBJ2-7; 9 bases are shared with TRBD2. CDR1 and CDR2 from the germline V gene are SEHNR and FQNEAQ (reference sequence). V shed 5 bases and J 2 bases; nucleotides not matched to a gene: 4. This CDR3 contains 14 residues. Here the CDR3 reads CASSPSGIAYEQYF. The CDR3 nucleotides are TGTGCCAGCAGCCCTAGCGGGATTGCCTACGAGCAGTACTTC.

V usage is TRBV11-3 and J usage is TRBJ2-3, with 9 bases fitting TRBD1. V was pared by 4 bases and J by 2 bases, with 10 bases of the junction left unmatched. CDR3 length equals 17 residues. Germline assignment: CDR1 SGHNT and CDR2 YENEEA. The CDR3 DNA sequence: TGTGCCAGCAGCTCACGGACAGGGGAGGGGTCCACAGATACGCAGTATTTT. Its translation: CASSSRTGEGSTDTQYF.

The chain couples TRBV19 to TRBJ1-1; the D is unclear. CDR3 length: 13 amino acids. Between the trimmed V and J ends, which lost 2 bases and 0 bases, there was a span of 4 bases. In germline, CDR1 is LNHDA, CDR2 SQIVND (reference sequence). CDR3 in amino acids: CASSISVNTEAFF. The DNA for the CDR3 is TGTGCCAGTAGTATATCTGTGAACACTGAAGCTTTCTTT. The variable domain in full, completed from reference TRBV19 and TRBJ1-1, reads DGGITQSPKYLFRKEGQNVTLSCEQNLNHDAMYWYRQDPGQGLRLIYYSQIVNDFQKGDIAEGYSVSREKKESFPLTVTSAQKNPTAFYLCASSISVNTEAFFGQGTRLTVV.

The chain has TRBV9 and TRBJ2-7; 8 bases are shared with TRBD1. CDR1 is SGDLS and CDR2 is YYNGEE in the germline V gene. After removal of 0 bases from V and 3 bases from J, the junction contained 11 bases not matched to a gene. The CDR3 covers 17 residues. The CDR3 here is CASSVEGHGGTGYEQYF. Here the CDR3 DNA reads TGTGCCAGCAGCGTAGAGGGGCATGGTGGGACAGGCTACGAGCAGTACTTC.

This chain joins TRBV18 and TRBJ1-1; perhaps TRBD1 as D (6 bases). V was cut by 6 bases and J by 1 base, with 15 bases left in between. CDR1 is KGHSH and CDR2 is LQKENI in the germline V gene. CDR3 length equals 15 residues. CDR3 DNA sequence: TGTGCCAGCTCTCTCTTCAGGACAGAGAACACTGAAGCTTTCTTT. Protein: CASSLFRTENTEAFF.

This chain uses TRBV2 with TRBJ2-7; D is possibly TRBD2 (5 bases). This CDR3 comprises 13 residues. V was clipped by 4 bases and J by 3 bases, with 10 bases between them. The germline V gene has CDR1 SNHLY and CDR2 FYNNEI. This CDR3 reads CASSGAGGYEQYF. The CDR3 coding sequence is TGTGCCAGCAGTGGAGCCGGAGGCTACGAGCAGTACTTC.

The genes are TRBV5-1 and TRBJ2-7, with 7 bases identical to TRBD2. The J segment lost 5 bases and the V segment lost 4 bases, leaving 9 bases of the junction unmatched. The V gene's germline CDR1 is SGHRS and CDR2 YFSETQ. The CDR3 runs 14 residues. CDR3 nucleotides: TGCGCCAGCAGCGTGACTAGCTTCAGGGACGAGCAGTACTTC. Its translation is CASSVTSFRDEQYF.

V gene TRBV9 combines with J gene TRBJ2-1, with D possibly being TRBD1 (6 bases). V gave up 4 bases and J gave up 0 bases, with 11 bases separating them. The CDR3 sequence is 15 residues long. Looked up from germline, CDR1 is SGDLS and CDR2 is YYNGEE. The CDR3 is CASSYSGVSYNEQFF. The DNA of the CDR3 is TGTGCCAGCAGCTATTCAGGGGTCTCCTACAATGAGCAGTTCTTC. Full variable domain (remainder filled in from reference TRBV9 and TRBJ2-1): DSGVTQTPKHLITATGQRVTLRCSPRSGDLSVYWYQQSLDQGLQFLIQYYNGEERAKGNILERFSAQQFPDLHSELNLSSLELGDSALYFCASSYSGVSYNEQFFGPGTRLTVL.

This clone was found once. The CDR3, as DNA: TGTGCCAGCAGCCCGTACGGAGGGTCAGAGGATATGAACACTGAAGCTTTCTTT. Protein product: CASSPYGGSEDMNTEAFF. The chain recombines TRBV5-5 with TRBJ1-1; D is unclear. The CDR3 runs to 18 residues. The V gene lost 4 bases and the J gene lost 0 bases, with 22 bases spanning the gap. The germline V gene encodes CDR1 SGHKS and CDR2 YYEKEE (reference sequence).

The chain links TRBV5-4 to TRBJ2-5; TRBD1 agrees at 7 bases. The CDR3 sequence is 15 residues long. The V and J ends lost 3 bases and 2 bases, in that order; junction bases with no gene match: 7. The germline V gene has CDR1 SGHNT and CDR2 YYREEE (reference sequence). The CDR3 region is CASSSGTAIQETQYF. In nucleotides, the CDR3 is TGTGCCAGCAGCTCCGGGACAGCGATTCAAGAGACCCAGTACTTC.

This clone appeared a few times. The same CDR3 also results from other DNA sequences found in this sample. The chain links TRBV4-2 to TRBJ2-3; 10 bases map to TRBD2. From germline, CDR1 is LGHNA and CDR2 YNFKEQ. The CDR3 has 16 amino acids. Germline trimming cut 0 bases from V and 3 bases from J; bases unmatched to any gene: 3. CDR3: CASSQERTSGTDTQYF. Here the CDR3 DNA reads TGTGCCAGCAGCCAAGAAAGGACTAGCGGAACAGATACGCAGTATTTT.

The chain uses TRBV18 and TRBJ2-7; the match to TRBD2 covers 9 bases. After removal of 3 bases from V and 3 bases from J, the junction contained 6 bases not matched to a gene. Germline CDR1 KGHSH, CDR2 LQKENI. The CDR3 spans 15 residues. The CDR3 loop reads CASSPVAGVFYEQYF. DNA for the CDR3: TGTGCCAGCTCACCCGTAGCGGGGGTTTTCTACGAGCAGTACTTC.

The CDR3 DNA reads as TGTGCCAGCATGAGGTGGCAGGGAAGGGAAGAGACCCAGTACTTC. Its translation: CASMRWQGREETQYF. This rearrangement joins TRBV6-6 to TRBJ2-5, with a weak D call TRBD1 (5 bases). The CDR3 has 15 amino acids. The V end lost 7 bases, the J end lost 3 bases, and 18 bases lay between the germline ends. Germline V gene lookup returns CDR1 MNHNY and CDR2 SVGAGI (reference sequence).

This clone has a single count. V gene TRBV6-5 combines with J gene TRBJ1-6; TRBD1 matches at 8 bases. Germline V lookup: CDR1 MNHEY, CDR2 SVGAGI. This CDR3 is built from 15 residues. Germline trimming cut 7 bases from V and 8 bases from J; bases unmatched to any gene: 10. The CDR3 here is CASKIPQTGDSPLHF. CDR3 bases: TGTGCCAGCAAAATCCCCCAGACAGGGGATTCACCCCTCCACTTT.

This chain joins TRBV19 and TRBJ2-7; 7 bases are shared with TRBD1. Looked up from germline, CDR1 is LNHDA and CDR2 is SQIVND (reference sequence). The CDR3 spans 13 residues. J lost 3 bases, V lost 6 bases, and 5 bases had no gene match. Written as DNA, the CDR3 is TGTGCCAGTAGCGGACAGGAAAACTACGAGCAGTACTTC. Amino acids: CASSGQENYEQYF.

The gene calls are TRBV18 and TRBJ2-1; 11 nucleotides align to TRBD2. V lost 6 bases and J lost 12; bases outside the gene matches: 19. This CDR3 contains 17 residues. Germline values: CDR1 KGHSH, CDR2 LQKENI. The CDR3 DNA follows: TGTGCCAGCTCCCAGGGACTAGCGGAATCGGGGCTTGTTCGGCAGTTCTTC. Its protein is CASSQGLAESGLVRQFF.

Only one count was recorded for this clone. This chain links TRBV28 with TRBJ2-1; 10 bases agree with TRBD1. With V trimmed by 4 bases and J by 8 bases, 5 bases remained unmatched. The CDR3 contains 14 residues. Per germline, CDR1 MDHEN and CDR2 SYDVKM. Here the CDR3 DNA reads TGTGCCAGCAGTTGGGGACAGGGGACGGATGAGCAGTTCTTC. Translated, it gives CASSWGQGTDEQFF.

V and J are TRBV21-1 and TRBJ1-5; the table's D call of TRBD1 was not tested on the DNA. TRBV21-1 is tagged as a pseudogene. The CDR3 has 16 residues. CDR3 nucleotides: TGTGCCAGCAGCACGAACAGGGTTAGGGACAATCAGCCCCAGCATTTT. Its protein is CASSTNRVRDNQPQHF.

The chain recombines TRBV30 with TRBJ2-2; possible D gene TRBD1, 5 bases. CDR3 length: 14 residues. Trimming stripped 3 bases from V and 5 bases from J, with 13 bases between. Germline CDR1 reads GTSNPN; CDR2 reads SVGIG (reference sequence). The CDR3 loop reads CAWRGDSGTGELFF. In DNA, the CDR3 is TGTGCCTGGAGAGGAGACAGTGGGACCGGGGAGCTGTTTTTT.